This TCR beta chain emerged from a study of Graves' ophthalmopathy and Graves' hyperthyroidism (dated by TCRdb to between 2018 and 2020). Some background on the complete study: Peripheral blood was collected at initial diagnosis, before any treatment. The independent validation cohort included about 20 hyperthyroidism patients plus 17 patients who later progressed from hyperthyroidism to ophthalmopathy. Following sampling, methimazole starting at 30 mg daily was administered to hyperthyroidism patients, and high-dose intravenous methylprednisolone was administered to ophthalmopathy patients. The study used TCR beta repertoire signatures to distinguish Graves' ophthalmopathy from Graves' hyperthyroidism and to predict progression to ophthalmopathy. In total, 135 blood samples were TCR-sequenced: some 43 ophthalmopathy, roughly 77 hyperthyroidism and roughly 17 hyperthyroidism-to-ophthalmopathy patients. To explore V-J signatures that separate ophthalmopathy from hyperthyroidism, a discovery set of about a hundred patients was enrolled, consisting of about 45 with ophthalmopathy and around 60 with stable hyperthyroidism. T-cell repertoires of thyroid tissue and blood were compared in about six hyperthyroidism patients. The 95 to 100 discovery patients were randomly split 7:3 into training and test sets. What the authors observed across the whole study: Most expanded thyroid clonotypes with frequency above 0.001 were also detected in blood, suggesting blood repertoires may reflect the thyroid immune response. In validation, the model predicted ophthalmopathy progression with 55% to 71% sensitivity and approximately 75% specificity; some 13 predicted patients were CT-confirmed with GO in a median of roughly 6.8 months. Sample size was not statistically predetermined, and group allocation was not concealed from the investigators. In cross-validation, the 13-signature model distinguished ophthalmopathy from stable hyperthyroidism with 87.88% sensitivity and 81.08% specificity, while in the test set the corresponding values were roughly 80% and 75%.

The table lists this clonotype with many counts. The antigen it recognizes is unknown. No base-level quality is on record; no much larger clone is a single base apart. CDR1 and CDR2 are drawn from the germline V gene: MNHNS, SASEGT. Its CDR3 holds 12 amino acids, cysteine through phenylalanine. The sequence is cut down to CDR3 DNA, 36 bases in frame from base 1. V is clipped by 3 bases and J by 8 bases, and the sequence between their germline boundaries is 10 bases long. Patients with ophthalmopathy had moderately to severely active disease, with a Clinical Activity Score of 3 or more, a NOSPECS grade of 4 or more, and a disease duration of less than 3 months. Anyone with other autoimmune diseases, uncontrolled infections, pregnancy or lactation was excluded from the study. Clinical symptoms, serum thyroxine, TRAb, thyroid ultrasound and orbital computed tomography formed the basis of the diagnosis. Ficoll-Paque density gradient centrifugation was used to isolate PBMCs from 10 ml of fresh peripheral blood. Total RNA was extracted using Trizol reagent, and RNA quality was checked on an Agilent 2100 Bioanalyzer.

For repertoire sequencing, TCR beta CDR3 regions were amplified from RNA transcripts. The first round of RT-PCR was done with HTBI primers and the Qiagen OneStep RT-PCR kit, and was followed by a second round of multiplex PCR, then size selection and purification. The libraries underwent paired-end sequencing with 100 bp reads on an Illumina HiSeq2000. The authors' analysis ran thus. Reads were processed with SOAPnuke, discarding reads with adapters, uncalled bases, mean Phred below 15, or no exact constant-primer or identifier match. COPE v1.2.5 was used to merge high-quality paired reads. Clonotypes were defined as unique nucleotide sequences and were aligned to IMGT TRB V, D and J references using MiTCR v1.1. The analysis was limited to V-J combinations with a frequency above 0.0001, which together covered around 99% of the repertoires. A TCR clonal expansion and chaos score per V-J combination was defined as the ratio of F50 clonal expansion to chaos observed in the TCRdist matrix. Welch's t-statistics and random forest were used to reduce the features to about a dozen V-J combinations, which were then used as input to a naive Bayes classifier. The Morisita-Horn index was used to measure how similar the thyroid and blood repertoires were. TCRdb ran its own pipeline on the public reads, namely fastp trimming at Q25 and MiXCR clone calling, and kept in-frame beta chains. Under each unique CDR3 protein, matching rows form one entry showing the most common genes and DNA. It is TCRdb's table, rather than the study itself, that gives the V and J calls and clone size. For this sample the table gives about 400,000 distinct CDR3 sequences, of which 15% to 20% were detected only once. The ten most abundant clones make up around 1.4% of the sample.

The rearrangement joined TRBV6-1 to TRBJ1-2; no D gene call is confident. This clonotype was sampled from a woman under 30 with Graves' ophthalmopathy. Donor details come from another sample of the same person, matched by shared clones. Source material: peripheral blood. The DNA sequence is as follows: TGTGCCAGCAGTGAGTCAGCGCGGGGCTACACCTTC. This codes for CASSESARGYTF.